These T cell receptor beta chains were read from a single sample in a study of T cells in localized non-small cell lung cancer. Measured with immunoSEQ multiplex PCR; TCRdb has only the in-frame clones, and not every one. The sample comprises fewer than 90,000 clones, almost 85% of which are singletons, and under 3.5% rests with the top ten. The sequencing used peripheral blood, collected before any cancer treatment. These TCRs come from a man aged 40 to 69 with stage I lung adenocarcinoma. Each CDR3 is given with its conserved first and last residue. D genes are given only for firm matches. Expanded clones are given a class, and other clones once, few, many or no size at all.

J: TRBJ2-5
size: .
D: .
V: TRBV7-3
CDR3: CASSLTGTGYGTQYF
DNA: TGTGCCAGCAGCCTTACAGGGACCGGCTACGGGACCCAGTACTTC

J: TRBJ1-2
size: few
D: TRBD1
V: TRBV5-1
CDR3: CASRRGRDNYGYTF
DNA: TGCGCCAGCCGGAGGGGGCGCGATAACTATGGCTACACCTTC

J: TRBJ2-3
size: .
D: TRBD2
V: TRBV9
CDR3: CASSGGGRSTDTQYF
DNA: TGTGCCAGCAGCGGGGGCGGGAGGAGCACAGATACGCAGTATTTT

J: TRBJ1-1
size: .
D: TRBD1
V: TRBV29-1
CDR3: CSTGGGEAFF
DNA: TGCAGTACAGGGGGTGGCGAAGCTTTCTTT

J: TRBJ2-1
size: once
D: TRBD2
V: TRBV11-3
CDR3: CASSLSGGYNEQFF
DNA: TGTGCCAGCAGCTTGAGCGGGGGTTACAATGAGCAGTTCTTC

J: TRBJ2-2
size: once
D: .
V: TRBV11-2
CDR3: CASSLSRATGELFF
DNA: TGTGCCAGCAGCTTAAGCAGGGCGACCGGGGAGCTGTTTTTT

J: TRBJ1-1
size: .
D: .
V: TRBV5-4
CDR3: CASSLDGSRAFF
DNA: TGTGCCAGCAGCTTGGACGGTTCAAGAGCTTTCTTT

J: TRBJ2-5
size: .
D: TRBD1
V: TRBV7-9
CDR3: CASSRGTVQETQYF
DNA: TGTGCCAGCAGCCGTGGGACAGTCCAAGAGACCCAGTACTTC

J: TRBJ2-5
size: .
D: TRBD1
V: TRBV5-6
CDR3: CASSLATGGQETQYF
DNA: TGTGCCAGCAGCTTGGCCACAGGGGGCCAGGAGACCCAGTACTTC

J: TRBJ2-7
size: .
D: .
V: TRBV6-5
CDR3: CASSSTGTGHEQYF
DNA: TGTGCCAGCAGTTCCACCGGGACTGGACACGAGCAGTACTTC

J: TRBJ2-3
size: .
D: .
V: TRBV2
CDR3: CASSLLTDTDTQYF
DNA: TGTGCCAGCAGTTTATTGACAGACACAGATACGCAGTATTTT

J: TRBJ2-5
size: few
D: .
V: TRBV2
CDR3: CASRGGGAVRETQYF
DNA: TGTGCCAGCAGGGGCGGCGGCGCGGTGAGAGAGACCCAGTACTTC

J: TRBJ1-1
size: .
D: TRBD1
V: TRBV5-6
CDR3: CASSRGQGVKGRAFF
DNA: TGTGCCAGCAGCCGGGGACAGGGCGTGAAAGGGAGAGCTTTCTTT

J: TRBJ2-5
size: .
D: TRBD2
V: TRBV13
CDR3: CASSLALAGGWRGQETQYF
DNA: TGTGCCAGCAGCTTAGCACTAGCGGGAGGTTGGAGGGGCCAAGAGACCCAGTACTTC

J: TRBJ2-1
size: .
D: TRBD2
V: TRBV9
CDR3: CASSVGGTSGRNEQFF
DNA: TGTGCCAGCAGCGTAGGAGGGACTAGCGGGAGAAATGAGCAGTTCTTC

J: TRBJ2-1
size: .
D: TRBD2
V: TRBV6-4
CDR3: CASRIAGVYNEQFF
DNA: TGTGCCAGCAGGATAGCGGGGGTATACAATGAGCAGTTCTTC

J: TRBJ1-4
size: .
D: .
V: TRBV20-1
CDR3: CSAWSEKLFF
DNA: TGCAGTGCTTGGTCGGAAAAACTGTTTTTT

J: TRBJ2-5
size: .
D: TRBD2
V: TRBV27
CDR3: CASIAGRGTQYF
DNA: TGTGCCAGCATAGCGGGGCGGGGGACCCAGTACTTC

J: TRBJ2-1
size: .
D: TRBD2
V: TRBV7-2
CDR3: CASSAPSGVYNEQFF
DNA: TGTGCCAGCAGCGCCCCTAGCGGAGTCTACAATGAGCAGTTCTTC

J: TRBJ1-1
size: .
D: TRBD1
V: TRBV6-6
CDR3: CATSGGMNTEAFF
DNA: TGTGCCACCTCAGGGGGCATGAACACTGAAGCTTTCTTT

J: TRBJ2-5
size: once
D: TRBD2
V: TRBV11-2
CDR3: CASSSLAGRRETQYF
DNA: TGTGCCAGCAGCTCCCTAGCGGGGAGGAGGGAGACCCAGTACTTC

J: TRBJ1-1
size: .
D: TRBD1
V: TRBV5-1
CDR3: CASSRDGTAGTEAFF
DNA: TGCGCCAGCAGCCGGGACGGGACAGCGGGCACTGAAGCTTTCTTT

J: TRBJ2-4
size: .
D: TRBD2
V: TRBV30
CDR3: CAWRVGLAAPIAKNIQYF
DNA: TGTGCCTGGAGGGTTGGGCTAGCGGCACCGATAGCCAAAAACATTCAGTACTTC

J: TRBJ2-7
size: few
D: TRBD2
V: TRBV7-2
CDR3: CASSWGLAYEQYF
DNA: TGTGCCAGCAGCTGGGGACTAGCCTACGAGCAGTACTTC

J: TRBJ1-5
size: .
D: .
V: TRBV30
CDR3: CAWSVLDSQPQHF
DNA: TGTGCCTGGAGTGTCCTCGATTCTCAGCCCCAGCATTTT

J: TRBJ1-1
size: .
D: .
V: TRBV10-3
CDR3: CAISGLKNTEAFF
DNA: TGTGCCATCAGTGGACTGAAGAACACTGAAGCTTTCTTT

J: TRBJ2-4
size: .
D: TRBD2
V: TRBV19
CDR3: CASSRTKLAGGLAKNIQYF
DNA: TGTGCCAGTAGCCGGACTAAGCTAGCGGGGGGCCTAGCCAAAAACATTCAGTACTTC

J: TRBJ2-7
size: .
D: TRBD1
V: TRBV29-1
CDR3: CSVEGQTYEQYF
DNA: TGCAGCGTTGAGGGACAGACCTACGAGCAGTACTTC

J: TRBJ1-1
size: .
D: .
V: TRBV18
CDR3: CASSPFVMGEQEAFF
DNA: TGTGCCAGCTCACCATTTGTGATGGGGGAACAGGAAGCTTTCTTT

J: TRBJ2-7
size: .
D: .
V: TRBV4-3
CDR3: CASSQEIWVQGGLYEQYF
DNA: TGCGCCAGCAGCCAAGAAATTTGGGTACAGGGCGGTCTTTACGAGCAGTACTTC

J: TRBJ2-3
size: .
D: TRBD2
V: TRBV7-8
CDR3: CASSLNLAGGRVTDTQYF
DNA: TGTGCCAGCAGCTTAAACCTAGCGGGGGGGCGAGTCACAGATACGCAGTATTTT

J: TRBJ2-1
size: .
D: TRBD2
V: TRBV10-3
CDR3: CAIRPSGRAGNEQFF
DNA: TGTGCCATCAGGCCTAGCGGGAGGGCCGGGAATGAGCAGTTCTTC

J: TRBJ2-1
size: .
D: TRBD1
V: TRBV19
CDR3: CASSITTGGLGQFF
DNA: TGTGCCAGTAGTATCACGACAGGGGGACTGGGGCAGTTCTTC

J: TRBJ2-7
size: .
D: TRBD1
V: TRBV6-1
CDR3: CATEGWTGGAEQYF
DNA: TGTGCCACGGAAGGTTGGACAGGGGGCGCCGAGCAGTACTTC

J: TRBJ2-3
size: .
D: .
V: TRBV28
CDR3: CASRRDGSGPDTQYF
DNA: TGTGCCAGCAGGAGAGACGGGTCAGGTCCAGATACGCAGTATTTT

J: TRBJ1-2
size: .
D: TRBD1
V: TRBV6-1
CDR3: CASSEASGGGSYGYTF
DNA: TGTGCCAGCAGTGAAGCCTCAGGGGGCGGTTCCTATGGCTACACCTTC

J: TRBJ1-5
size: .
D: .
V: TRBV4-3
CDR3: CASSQDMVNNQPQHF
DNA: TGCGCCAGCAGCCAAGATATGGTCAACAATCAGCCCCAGCATTTT

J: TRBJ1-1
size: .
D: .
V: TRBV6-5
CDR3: CASSSPTEAFF
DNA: TGTGCCAGCAGCTCCCCCACTGAAGCTTTCTTT

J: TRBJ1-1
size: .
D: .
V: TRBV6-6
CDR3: CASESRRTEAFF
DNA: TGTGCCAGCGAGTCTCGACGCACTGAAGCTTTCTTT

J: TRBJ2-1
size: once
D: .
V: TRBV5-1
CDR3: CASVPLLGAYNEQFF
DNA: TGCGCCAGCGTCCCCTTACTTGGGGCCTACAATGAGCAGTTCTTC

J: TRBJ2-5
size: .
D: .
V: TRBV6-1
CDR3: CASRSRHRVEETQYF
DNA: TGTGCCAGCAGATCTCGTCACAGGGTGGAAGAGACCCAGTACTTC

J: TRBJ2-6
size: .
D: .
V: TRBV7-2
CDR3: CASTLQPSGANVLTF
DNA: TGTGCCAGCACCCTCCAACCCTCTGGGGCCAACGTCCTGACTTTC

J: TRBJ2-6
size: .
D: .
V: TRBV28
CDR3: CASSVTGSGANVLTF
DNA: TGTGCCAGCAGCGTCACGGGCTCTGGGGCCAACGTCCTGACTTTC

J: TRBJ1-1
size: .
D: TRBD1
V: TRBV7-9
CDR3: CASTKARGQGGLDTEAFF
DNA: TGTGCCAGCACGAAAGCCAGGGGGCAGGGGGGTTTGGACACTGAAGCTTTCTTT

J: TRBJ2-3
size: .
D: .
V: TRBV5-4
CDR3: CASSLGQHSTDTQYF
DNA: TGTGCCAGCAGCCTGGGGCAGCATAGCACAGATACGCAGTATTTT

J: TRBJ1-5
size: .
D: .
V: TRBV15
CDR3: CATSRDLGRNQPQHF
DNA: TGTGCCACCAGCAGAGATTTAGGGCGTAACCAGCCCCAGCATTTT

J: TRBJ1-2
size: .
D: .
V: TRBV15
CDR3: CATSRDGRGYGYTF
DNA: TGTGCCACCAGCAGAGATGGGAGGGGCTATGGCTACACCTTC

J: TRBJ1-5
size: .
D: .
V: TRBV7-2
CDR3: CASSTNGQYQPQHF
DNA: TGTGCCAGCAGCACCAATGGACAGTATCAGCCCCAGCATTTT

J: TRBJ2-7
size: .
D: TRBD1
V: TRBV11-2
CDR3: CASSSRTGGELEQYF
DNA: TGTGCCAGCAGCTCTCGGACAGGGGGGGAGTTGGAGCAGTACTTC

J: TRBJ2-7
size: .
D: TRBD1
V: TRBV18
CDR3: CASSPGQGGLYEQYF
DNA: TGTGCCAGCTCACCCGGACAGGGGGGTTTATACGAGCAGTACTTC

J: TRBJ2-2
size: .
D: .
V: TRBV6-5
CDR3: CASSSGTMTGELFF
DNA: TGTGCCAGCAGTTCCGGGACGATGACCGGGGAGCTGTTTTTT

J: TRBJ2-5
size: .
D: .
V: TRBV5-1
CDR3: CASSGGASWETQYF
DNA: TGCGCCAGCAGCGGAGGGGCCAGTTGGGAGACCCAGTACTTC